A single sample is the source of the 29 T cell receptor beta chains below, sequenced in a study of beta chain features in type 1 diabetes. Investigators reverse transcribed all isolated RNA, so they sequenced expressed TCRB transcripts. Produced via immunoSEQ multiplex PCR; TCRdb's table is partial and in-frame only. Altogether approximately 250,000 clones are present, 11% to 15% being singletons, with the ten largest covering more than 0.025%. The sequencing sample was made of naive CD4+ T cells from blood. These receptors were collected from a woman aged 40 to 55 in good health.

This clone was detected a few times. CDR3 protein: CASTRGTREKLFF. The CDR3 nucleotides are TGTGCCAGCACAAGGGGAACCAGGGAAAAACTGTTTTTT. The chain is built from TRBV2 and TRBJ1-4; TRBD1 is a possible D gene (5 bases). The CDR3 is 13 residues long. Germline V CDR1 and CDR2: SNHLY, FYNNEI. V lost 7 bases and J 8 bases, leaving 14 bases between the germline ends.

This clone was seen a handful of times. The chain is built from TRBV7-9 and TRBJ1-2; 12 bases fit TRBD1. The V gene's germline CDR1 is SEHNR and CDR2 FQNEAQ (reference sequence). V trimming: 5 bases; J trimming: 6 bases; junction bases outside the gene matches: 13. The CDR3 is 17 amino acids. The CDR3: CASSPDGDRGRGDGYTF. CDR3 bases: TGTGCCAGCAGCCCAGACGGGGACAGGGGGCGTGGGGATGGCTACACCTTC.

This clone has a handful of counts. J is TRBJ2-4 and V is TRBV14; 10 bases align to TRBD1. This CDR3 is built from 18 residues. The J segment lost 2 bases and the V segment lost 2 bases, leaving 9 bases of the junction unmatched. Germline V gene data show CDR1 as SGHDN and CDR2 as FVKESK. CDR3 in DNA: TGTGCCAGCAGCCAAATCCGACAGGGGGCTGGGACCAAAAACATTCAGTACTTC. Translating it yields CASSQIRQGAGTKNIQYF.

The rearrangement joins TRBV5-1 to TRBJ2-7; 7 positions match TRBD1. The CDR3 sequence is 19 residues long. V shed 0 bases and J 2 bases; nucleotides not matched to a gene: 17. CDR1 and CDR2 from the germline V gene are SGHRS and YFSETQ. CDR3 DNA sequence: TGCGCCAGCAGCTTGGCTCAACAAGGAACCGGGACAGTAACCTACGAGCAGTACTTC. Translating it yields CASSLAQQGTGTVTYEQYF. The full variable domain, rest sourced from reference TRBV5-1 and TRBJ2-7, is KAGVTQTPRYLIKTRGQQVTLSCSPISGHRSVSWYQQTPGQGLQFLFEYFSETQRNKGNFPGRFSGRQFSNSRSEMNVSTLELGDSALYLCASSLAQQGTGTVTYEQYFGPGTRLTVT.

The chain has TRBV11-2 and TRBJ2-3, with 9 nucleotides matching TRBD2. V shed 5 bases, J shed 8 bases, and the junction held 11 bases outside the gene matches. The CDR3 has 15 amino acids. Germline CDR1 and CDR2: SGHAT and FQNNGV. The CDR3 DNA reads TGTGCCAGCAGCCCCGGGACTAGCCGGGGAGGTACGCAGTATTTT. It specifies CASSPGTSRGGTQYF.

The genes are TRBV6-5 and TRBJ1-1; maybe TRBD1 (6 bases). Germline values: CDR1 MNHEY, CDR2 SVGAGI. The CDR3 extends over 13 amino acids. Deletions cut 2 bases from V and 11 bases from J, with 15 bases between. The CDR3 bases are TGTGCCAGCAGTTACAATGGTTTGGGGGCCGCTTTCTTT. It translates to CASSYNGLGAAFF.

The chain recombines TRBV15 with TRBJ2-3; the D gene is possibly TRBD2 (6 bases). The germline CDR1 and CDR2 sequences are LNHNV and YYDKDF (reference sequence). The V and J ends lost 8 bases and 5 bases respectively, with 8 bases between them. The CDR3 sequence is 11 residues long. CDR3 coding DNA: TGTGCCACCCGGGAGTTAGATACGCAGTATTTT. It yields the protein CATRELDTQYF. Full variable domain (rest looked up from reference TRBV15 and TRBJ2-3): DAMVIQNPRYQVTQFGKPVTLSCSQTLNHNVMYWYQQKSSQAPKLLFHYYDKDFNNEADTPDNFQSRRPNTSFCFLDIRSPGLGDTAMYLCATRELDTQYFGPGTRLTVL.

This clone has more than one count but fewer than ten. The rearrangement joins TRBV6-5 to TRBJ2-5; D is possibly TRBD1 (5 bases). CDR3 length: 13 residues. The V and J ends lost 5 bases and 2 bases respectively, with 9 bases between them. Germline V gene lookup returns CDR1 MNHEY and CDR2 SVGAGI. The CDR3 loop is CASSPGLQETQYF. Written as DNA, the CDR3 is TGTGCCAGCAGTCCAGGGCTACAAGAGACCCAGTACTTC.

This chain links TRBV5-1 with TRBJ1-2, with no clear D. CDR3 length: 15 amino acids. CDR1 is SGHRS, CDR2 YFSETQ, per germline. V was clipped by 5 bases and J by 2 bases, with 16 bases between them. The CDR3 DNA follows: TGCGCCAGCAGTCTTGAGGTCGGCCCCAACTATGGCTACACCTTC. It codes for CASSLEVGPNYGYTF.

This clone was picked up a small number of times. CDR3 loop: CASRETSETYNEQFF. CDR3 nucleotide sequence: TGTGCCAGCAGGGAAACTAGCGAGACCTACAATGAGCAGTTCTTC. The chain links TRBV2 to TRBJ2-1; TRBD2 matches at 7 bases. J gave up 2 bases and V 6 bases, and 7 bases lay outside the gene matches. The germline CDR1 and CDR2 sequences are SNHLY and FYNNEI. This CDR3 is 15 amino acids long.

The J gene is TRBJ2-1, the V gene TRBV29-1; 12 nucleotides line up with TRBD2. The CDR3 runs 15 residues. With V trimmed by 3 bases and J by 9 bases, 9 bases remained unmatched. Germline CDR1 is SQVTM and CDR2 is ANQGSEA. The CDR3 region has the DNA TGCAGCGTTGACTCAGTGGGGACTAGCGGGTTTGAGCAGTTCTTC. It translates to CSVDSVGTSGFEQFF.

This clone has just a few counts. The chain links TRBV21-1 to TRBJ2-7; TRBD1 reflects the table's D call only, with no check against the DNA. TRBV21-1 is shown as a pseudogene. This CDR3 is built from 22 residues. As DNA, the CDR3 is TGTGCCAGCAGCGCACCTTACTCTTGGGGTAATTATCGGGGACAGAGCTCCTACGAGCAGTACTTC. Its translation: CASSAPYSWGNYRGQSSYEQYF.

The chain couples TRBV19 to TRBJ2-7; 10 bases match TRBD1. Germline lookup yields CDR1 LNHDA and CDR2 SQIVND (reference sequence). There are 14 residues in the CDR3. V trimming: 5 bases; J trimming: 7 bases; junction bases outside the gene matches: 8. The CDR3 DNA sequence: TGTGCCAGTAGTCCCGGGACAGGGGAAGGAGAGCAGTACTTC. Its protein product is CASSPGTGEGEQYF. Full variable domain (remainder filled in from reference TRBV19 and TRBJ2-7): DGGITQSPKYLFRKEGQNVTLSCEQNLNHDAMYWYRQDPGQGLRLIYYSQIVNDFQKGDIAEGYSVSREKKESFPLTVTSAQKNPTAFYLCASSPGTGEGEQYFGPGTRLTVT.

DNA of the CDR3: TGCGCCAGCAGCTTCGGACAGTCAGCCTACGAGCAGTACTTC. It specifies CASSFGQSAYEQYF. This chain uses TRBV5-1 with TRBJ2-5; D perhaps matches TRBD1 (6 bases). Near its end, the DNA agrees better with TRBJ2-7, so the J call may be wrong. The CDR3 loop spans 14 amino acids. From germline, CDR1 is SGHRS and CDR2 YFSETQ.

The chain carries TRBV7-9 and TRBJ1-2; D unresolved. The ends were cut back, 6 bases at V and 2 bases at J, with 7 bases in the middle. Germline V gene data show CDR1 as SEHNR and CDR2 as FQNEAQ (reference sequence). The length of the CDR3 is 12 residues. The CDR3 reads CASSHNNYGYTF. CDR3 in DNA: TGTGCCAGCAGTCACAACAACTATGGCTACACCTTC.

Notes on this clone: One junction end disagrees with the germline gene, perhaps due to a read error. The J gene is TRBJ1-5, the V gene TRBV7-7; maybe TRBD1 (6 bases). Germline values: CDR1 SSHAT, CDR2 FNYEAQ (reference sequence). CDR3 size: 17 residues. The chain's CDR3 is CASSSRTGIHSNQPQHF. In DNA form, the CDR3 reads TGTGCTAGCAGCTCCCGTACAGGGATCCATAGCAATCAGCCCCAGCATTTT.

The chain combines TRBV29-1 with TRBJ1-3; a weak D match, TRBD1 (5 bases). Germline lookup yields CDR1 SQVTM and CDR2 ANQGSEA. The CDR3 covers 13 residues. Trimming took off 2 bases at V and 0 bases at J, with 5 bases between the two ends. The CDR3 protein is CSVERGSGNTIYF. In DNA form, the CDR3 reads TGCAGCGTTGAAAGGGGCTCTGGAAACACCATATATTTT.

This clone occurred once. V gene TRBV2 combines with J gene TRBJ1-1; 10 bases are shared with TRBD1. CDR1 is SNHLY, CDR2 FYNNEI, per germline. The CDR3 totals 14 residues. Germline trimming cut 10 bases from V and 5 bases from J; bases unmatched to any gene: 10. The CDR3 DNA reads as TGTGCCACGGGACAGGGGCCAACGGGGACTGAAGCTTTCTTT. As protein: CATGQGPTGTEAFF.

There are many counts of this clone. V usage is TRBV23-1 and J usage is TRBJ2-2; 8 positions match TRBD1. TRBV23-1 is classed as an ORF, of uncertain function. CDR3 length: 16 residues. J gave up 2 bases and V 2 bases, and 4 bases lay outside the gene matches. The CDR3 DNA reads TGCGCCAGCAGTCAACGGGGACAGGCCAACACCGGGGAGCTGTTTTTT. It encodes CASSQRGQANTGELFF.

There are many counts of this clone. The rearrangement joins TRBV7-9 to TRBJ1-5; maybe TRBD1 (6 bases). V was pared by 1 base and J by 8 bases, with 9 bases between. This CDR3 has 13 residues. CDR1 is SEHNR and CDR2 is FQNEAQ in the germline V gene (reference sequence). CDR3: CASSLGGQEPQHF. The CDR3 DNA reads TGTGCCAGCAGCTTAGGGGGGCAGGAGCCCCAGCATTTT.

This clone has only a few counts. The chain has TRBV2 and TRBJ1-2, with a possible D match to TRBD1 (6 bases). This CDR3 has 15 amino acids. Germline loops: CDR1 SNHLY, CDR2 FYNNEI. The V and J ends lost 4 bases and 2 bases respectively, with 14 bases between them. The CDR3 here is CASSARTALNYGYTF. The CDR3 bases are TGTGCCAGCAGTGCTAGGACAGCTCTAAACTATGGCTACACCTTC.

This clone has only a few counts. The rearrangement links TRBV18 to TRBJ2-3; D ambiguous. The length of the CDR3 is 14 residues. Trimming shortened V by 3 bases and J by 0 bases, and 7 bases separated the two germline ends. Germline assignment: CDR1 KGHSH and CDR2 LQKENI. The CDR3 nucleotides are TGTGCCAGCTCACCGGTCGGTAGCACAGATACGCAGTATTTT. Protein product: CASSPVGSTDTQYF.

This clone was seen only a few times. This sequence joins TRBV5-1 and TRBJ2-7; 13 bases are a match to TRBD2. Germline CDR1 is SGHRS and CDR2 is YFSETQ. V shed 0 bases and J 3 bases; nucleotides not matched to a gene: 3. The CDR3 consists of 16 residues. The CDR3 sequence is CASSLVGTSGDYEQYF. CDR3 nucleotides: TGCGCCAGCAGCTTGGTCGGGACTAGCGGGGACTACGAGCAGTACTTC.

The chain carries TRBV6-6 and TRBJ2-1; D is undetermined. The CDR3 totals 14 residues. The germline CDR1 and CDR2 sequences are MNHNY and SVGAGI (reference sequence). Trimming pared 4 bases from V and 3 bases from J, leaving 10 bases between. The CDR3 region has the DNA TGTGCCAGCAGTTTCGAGCTATTCTACAATGAGCAGTTCTTC. It is translated as CASSFELFYNEQFF.

This chain's CDR3 is CASGDRAHGANEKLFF. CDR3 DNA sequence: TGTGCTTCGGGCGACAGGGCCCACGGGGCTAATGAAAAACTGTTTTTT. The chain uses TRBV21-1 and TRBJ1-4; TRBD1 is the table's D call, not checked against the DNA. TRBV21-1 is a recognized pseudogene. The CDR3 loop spans 16 amino acids.

This clone was counted a few times. The chain uses TRBV18 and TRBJ1-1, with D possibly TRBD1 on 5 matching bases. The length of the CDR3 is 15 residues. V lost 1 base and J 4 bases, leaving 13 bases between the germline ends. Germline V gene lookup returns CDR1 KGHSH and CDR2 LQKENI. The CDR3 sequence is CASSPQGLPATEAFF. In DNA form, the CDR3 reads TGTGCCAGCTCACCACAGGGGCTTCCTGCCACTGAAGCTTTCTTT.

The genes are TRBV5-1 and TRBJ2-1; 7 nucleotides line up with TRBD1. In germline, CDR1 is SGHRS, CDR2 YFSETQ. V was clipped by 0 bases and J by 4 bases; unmatched bases: 7. The CDR3 extends over 16 amino acids. CDR3 sequence: CASSLDSGTAYNEQFF. The CDR3, as DNA: TGCGCCAGCAGCTTGGACTCCGGGACAGCTTACAATGAGCAGTTCTTC.

The rearrangement joins TRBV27 to TRBJ1-2; D perhaps matches TRBD1 (5 bases). Germline V gene data show CDR1 as MNHEY and CDR2 as SMNVEV (reference sequence). Deletions cut 2 bases from V and 2 bases from J, with 9 bases between. CDR3 size: 14 residues. The CDR3: CASSLTGDNYGYTF. In DNA form, the CDR3 reads TGTGCCAGCAGTTTAACGGGGGACAACTATGGCTACACCTTC.

The chain employs TRBV2 and TRBJ2-5, with D hard to call. From germline, CDR1 is SNHLY and CDR2 FYNNEI. This CDR3 spans 12 amino acids. V was clipped by 6 bases and J by 5 bases, with 10 bases between them. CDR3 nucleotides: TGTGCCAGCAGCGGGTACACGGAGACCCAGTACTTC. Translation: CASSGYTETQYF.